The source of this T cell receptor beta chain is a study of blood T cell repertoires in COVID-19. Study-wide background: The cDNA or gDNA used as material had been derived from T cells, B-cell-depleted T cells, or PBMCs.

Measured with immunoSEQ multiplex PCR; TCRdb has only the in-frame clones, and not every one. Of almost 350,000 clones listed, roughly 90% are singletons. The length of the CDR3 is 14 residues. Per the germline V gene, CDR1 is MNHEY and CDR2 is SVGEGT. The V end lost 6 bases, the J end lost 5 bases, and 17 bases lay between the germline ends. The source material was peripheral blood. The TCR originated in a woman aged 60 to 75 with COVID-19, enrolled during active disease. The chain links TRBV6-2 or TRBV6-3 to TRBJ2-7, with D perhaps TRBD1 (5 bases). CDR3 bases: TGTGCCAGCAGCCGCCTTGGGGCTTCCCACGAGCAGTACTTC. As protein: CASSRLGASHEQYF.